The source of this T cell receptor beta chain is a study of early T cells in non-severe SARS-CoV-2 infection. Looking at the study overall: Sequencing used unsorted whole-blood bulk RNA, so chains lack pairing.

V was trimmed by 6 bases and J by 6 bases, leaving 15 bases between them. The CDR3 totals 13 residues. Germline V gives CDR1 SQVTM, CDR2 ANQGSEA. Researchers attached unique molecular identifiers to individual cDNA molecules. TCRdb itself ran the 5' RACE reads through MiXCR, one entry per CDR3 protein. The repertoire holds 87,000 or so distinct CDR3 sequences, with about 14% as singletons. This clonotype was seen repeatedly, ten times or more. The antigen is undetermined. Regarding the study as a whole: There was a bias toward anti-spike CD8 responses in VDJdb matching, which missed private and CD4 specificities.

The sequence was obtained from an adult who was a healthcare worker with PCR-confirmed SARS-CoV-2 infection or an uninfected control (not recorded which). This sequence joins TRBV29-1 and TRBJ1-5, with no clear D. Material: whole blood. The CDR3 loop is CSVKVAEGQPQHF. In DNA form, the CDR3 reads TGCAGCGTCAAGGTGGCCGAGGGTCAGCCCCAGCATTTT.